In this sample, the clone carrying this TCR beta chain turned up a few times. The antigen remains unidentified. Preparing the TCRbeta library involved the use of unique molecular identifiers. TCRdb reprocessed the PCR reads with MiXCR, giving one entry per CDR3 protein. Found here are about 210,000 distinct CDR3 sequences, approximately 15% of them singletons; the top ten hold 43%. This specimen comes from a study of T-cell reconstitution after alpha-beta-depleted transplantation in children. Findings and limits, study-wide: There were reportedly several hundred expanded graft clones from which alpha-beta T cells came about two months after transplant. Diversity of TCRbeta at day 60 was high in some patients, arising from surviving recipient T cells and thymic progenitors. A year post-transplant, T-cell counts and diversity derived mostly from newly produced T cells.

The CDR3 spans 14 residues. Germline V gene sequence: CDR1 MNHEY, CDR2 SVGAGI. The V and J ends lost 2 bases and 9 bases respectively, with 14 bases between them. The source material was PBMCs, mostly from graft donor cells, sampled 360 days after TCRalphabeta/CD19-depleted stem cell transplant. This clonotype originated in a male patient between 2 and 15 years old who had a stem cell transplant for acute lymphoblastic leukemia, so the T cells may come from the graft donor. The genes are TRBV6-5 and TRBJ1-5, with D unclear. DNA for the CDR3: TGTGCCAGCAGTTACGAAGGTTCAGTATGGCCCCAGCATTTT. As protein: CASSYEGSVWPQHF.